What follows describes a single T cell receptor (beta chain). This clonotype appeared many times. Which antigen it targets is not known. Base quality data are lacking; no much larger clone is found one base away. TCR beta CDR3 regions were amplified from RNA transcripts. The first round of RT-PCR for the TCR CDR3 was performed with the HTBI primer set and the Qiagen OneStep RT-PCR kit. A second multiplex PCR round built the libraries, followed by size selection and purification. Sequencing of the libraries was done on an Illumina HiSeq2000 using paired-end 100 bp reads. The original methods were these. SOAPnuke was used to process the raw data, removing reads that contained adapters or uncalled bases, had a mean Phred below 15, or lacked an exact match to the constant primer or identifier. High-quality paired reads were merged using COPE v1.2.5, and each unique nucleotide sequence was defined as a clonotype. MiTCR v1.1 was used to align clonotypes to the IMGT TRBV, TRBD and TRBJ reference segments. The analysis included only V-J combinations with a frequency above 0.0001, which together covered around 99% of the repertoires. A TCS score was defined as the ratio between F50 (clonal expansion) and ExV (chaos), using BLOSUM62-based TCRdist between CDR3 peptides within each V-J. Welch's t-statistics and random forest reduced approximately 520 V-J features to 10 to 15, which were used in a naive Bayes classifier (R e1071). In-frame beta chains were kept once TCRdb had trimmed the public reads at Q25 with fastp and called clones with MiXCR. CDR3 protein duplicates are merged, each entry listing the most common genes and DNA. TCRdb, rather than the study authors, made the V and J calls. The sample table contains around 350,000 distinct CDR3 sequences; only one count was recorded for around 14% of them. Of the sample, around 9.2% falls within the top ten clones.

The CDR3 starts with the cysteine, ends with the phenylalanine, and has 15 residues. Only the CDR3 DNA is retained, 45 bases long and in frame from the first base. At the junction V is shortened by 6 bases and J by 8 bases, with 19 bases in between. The germline V gene specifies SNHLY as CDR1 and FYNNEI as CDR2. Graves' hyperthyroidism was defined as stable when no progression to ophthalmopathy occurred over 18 months of follow-up. Hyperthyroidism patients were aged 18 to 65 years and newly diagnosed, with disease duration of less than 2 months. Patients with uncontrolled infections, other autoimmune diseases, pregnancy or lactation were excluded. Diagnoses relied on clinical symptoms, serum thyroxine and TRAb, thyroid ultrasound and orbital computed tomography. PBMCs were isolated from more than 8 ml of fresh peripheral blood by Ficoll-Paque density gradient centrifugation. Total RNA was extracted with Trizol reagent, and quality was checked on an Agilent 2100 Bioanalyzer.

The data stem from a study of T cells in Graves' hyperthyroidism and ophthalmopathy (dated by TCRdb to between 2018 and 2020). Regarding the research as a whole: Peripheral blood samples were taken at initial diagnosis, before any treatment was given. TCR V-J signatures able to tell the groups apart were searched for in a discovery cohort of some 97 patients, of whom over 40 had Graves' ophthalmopathy and 57 had stable Graves' hyperthyroidism. Prospective prediction of ophthalmopathy was tested in an independent validation cohort of about 19 hyperthyroidism patients and 17 patients who later progressed to ophthalmopathy. The 95 to 100 discovery patients were randomly split 7:3 into training and test sets. In several Graves' hyperthyroidism patients, the study also compared T-cell repertoires from thyroid tissue with T-cell repertoires from blood. After blood sampling, hyperthyroidism patients were treated with methimazole at a starting dose of 30 mg daily, and ophthalmopathy patients were treated with high-dose intravenous methylprednisolone. The paper describes TCR Vbeta CDR3 sequencing of some 130 peripheral blood samples, made up of around 41 ophthalmopathy patients, some 76 hyperthyroidism patients and approximately 17 progressor patients.

The research as a whole found: Sample size was not statistically predetermined, and blinding of investigators to group allocation was not performed. A model built on a 13 V-J signature distinguished ophthalmopathy from stable hyperthyroidism, reaching about 88% sensitivity and around 81% specificity in cross-validation and 80%/75% in testing. Most expanded thyroid clonotypes (frequency above 0.001) were also detected in blood, a finding suggesting that blood repertoires may reflect thyroid immune responses. In validation, progression to ophthalmopathy was predicted by the model with almost 71% sensitivity and nearly 75% specificity, a median of about 6.8 months before onset.

Sequenced: blood. The receptor was derived from a woman younger than 30 with Graves' hyperthyroidism. The chain joins TRBV2 to TRBJ1-4, with no D gene named confidently. The CDR3 protein is CASRGRRGAPEKLFF. At the DNA level, the sequence is TGTGCCAGCAGAGGCCGGCGGGGTGCTCCCGAAAAACTGTTTTTT.